These 8 T cell receptor beta chains came from one sample sequenced in a study of blood T cell repertoires in COVID-19. Measured with immunoSEQ multiplex PCR; TCRdb has only the in-frame clones, and not every one. The sample has over 200,000 clones, less than 90% seen once. Sequencing was carried out using PBMCs or T cells enriched from blood (not recorded which). The receptor set was obtained from a woman aged 45-65 years in a cohort exposed to, infected with or recovered from COVID-19 (not recorded which).

The chain employs TRBV6-4 and TRBJ2-3; no definite D call. This CDR3 has 15 residues. Germline CDR1 and CDR2: MRHNA and SNTAGT. Trimming took 0 bases from V and 0 from J, leaving 7 bases between them. Here the CDR3 DNA reads TGTGCCAGCAGTGACTCCGCTACTAGCACAGATACGCAGTATTTT. Protein sequence: CASSDSATSTDTQYF.

This rearrangement joins TRBV4-2 to TRBJ2-7; TRBD1 might be the D (6 bases). Trimming removed 0 bases at V and 7 bases at J, with 10 bases between. The CDR3 contains 13 residues. Germline loops: CDR1 LGHNA, CDR2 YNFKEQ. In DNA form, the CDR3 reads TGTGCCAGCAGCCAAGAGAGCAGGGGAGAGCAGTACTTC. Its protein product is CASSQESRGEQYF.

The rearrangement uses TRBV6-5 and TRBJ1-2; no clear D gene. V was trimmed by 7 bases and J by 1 base, leaving 4 bases between them. The CDR3 runs to 11 residues. Germline-derived CDR1 and CDR2 are MNHEY and SVGAGI. CDR3 DNA sequence: TGTGCCAGCACCTTTAACTATGGCTACACCTTC. Amino acid sequence: CASTFNYGYTF.

This chain uses TRBV4-3 with TRBJ1-1; weak D call: TRBD1 (5 bases). Germline V lookup: CDR1 LGHNA, CDR2 YSLEER. There are 14 residues in the CDR3. Trimming pared 1 base from V and 8 bases from J, leaving 14 bases between. The CDR3 coding sequence is TGCGCCAGCAGCCAAGTATGGCGGGGGAGGGAAGCTTTCTTT. Protein product: CASSQVWRGREAFF.

This rearrangement joins TRBV27 to TRBJ2-7, with a weak D call TRBD2 (7 bases). The CDR3 is 13 amino acids. The ends were cut back, 4 bases at V and 6 bases at J, with 13 bases in the middle. Germline V gene data show CDR1 as MNHEY and CDR2 as SMNVEV (reference sequence). As DNA, the CDR3 is TGTGCCAGCAGTTACACGGGGGGCGGCGAGCAGTACTTC. Its translation is CASSYTGGGEQYF.

The chain uses TRBV5-1 and TRBJ2-5; TRBD1 aligns across 7 bases. The CDR3 loop spans 14 amino acids. V shed 4 bases, J shed 4 bases, and the junction held 7 bases outside the gene matches. Germline CDR1 and CDR2: SGHRS and YFSETQ. The CDR3 DNA is TGCGCCAGCAGCGAGACAGGGTATTCAGAGACCCAGTACTTC. This gives the protein CASSETGYSETQYF.

The V call is TRBV19, the J call TRBJ2-2; 7 bases match TRBD1. The CDR3 is 16 residues long. Looked up from germline, CDR1 is LNHDA and CDR2 is SQIVND (reference sequence). The J segment lost 0 bases and the V segment lost 4 bases, leaving 5 bases of the junction unmatched. This chain's CDR3 is CASSKIGTANTGELFF. For the CDR3, the DNA is TGTGCCAGTAGTAAAATCGGGACAGCGAACACCGGGGAGCTGTTTTTT.

The V gene is TRBV9, the J gene TRBJ1-3; the match to TRBD1 covers 7 bases. Germline CDR1 SGDLS, CDR2 YYNGEE. The CDR3 length is 16 residues. The J segment lost 6 bases and the V segment lost 0 bases, leaving 9 bases of the junction unmatched. The DNA for the CDR3 is TGTGCCAGCAGCGTAGTAGGGGGCGCTGAGGCAAACACCATATATTTT. Protein: CASSVVGGAEANTIYF.